This is a list of T cell receptor beta chains from one sample in a study of T cells in Graves' hyperthyroidism and ophthalmopathy. TCRdb fed the multiplex PCR reads into MiXCR, producing one record per CDR3 protein. This sample has approximately 420,000 distinct CDR3 sequences, with roughly 13% found just once. The sequencing input was blood. Every receptor here comes from a woman aged 18-29 years with Graves' hyperthyroidism. Each CDR3 is given with its conserved first and last residue. Each record gives: CDR3 DNA, CDR3 protein, clone size, V gene, J gene, CDR3 length, D gene. A D gene is named only where the DNA matches it firmly. The size of a clone is reported for some rows only, either as once, few or many, or as a class for expanded clones.

DNA: TGCAGTGCTACAGGGGGAATAACCTACAATGAGCAGTTCTTC
CDR3: CSATGGITYNEQFF
size: NA
V: TRBV20-1
J: TRBJ2-1
length: 14
D: TRBD1

DNA: TGTGCCAGCAGCTCAGGGGGTGGCAGGCAGCCCCAGCATTTT
CDR3: CASSSGGGRQPQHF
size: few
V: TRBV7-9
J: TRBJ1-5
length: 14
D: TRBD1

DNA: TGTGCCAGCAAACCTTCTCCAGTCTATGGCTACACCTTC
CDR3: CASKPSPVYGYTF
size: many
V: TRBV11-2
J: TRBJ1-2
length: 13
D: NA

DNA: TGTGCCAGCAGTGCCCCCCCGGGACAGGGGGAGGGAGCTTTCTTT
CDR3: CASSAPPGQGEGAFF
size: NA
V: TRBV12-3/TRBV12-4
J: TRBJ1-1
length: 15
D: TRBD1

DNA: TGTGCCAGCTCACCCCAGGGGCTGGCCAAAAACATTCAGTACTTC
CDR3: CASSPQGLAKNIQYF
size: NA
V: TRBV18
J: TRBJ2-4
length: 15
D: NA

DNA: TGTGCCATCAGTGAGAGACAAAACACCGGGGAGCTGTTTTTT
CDR3: CAISERQNTGELFF
size: NA
V: TRBV10-3
J: TRBJ2-2
length: 14
D: NA

DNA: TGCAGTGCGGCGGGGCAAGCCCATGAGCAGTTCTTC
CDR3: CSAAGQAHEQFF
size: many
V: TRBV20-1
J: TRBJ2-1
length: 12
D: NA

DNA: TGTGCCAGCAGTGTCACAGAAGCCTATGGCTACACCTTC
CDR3: CASSVTEAYGYTF
size: few
V: TRBV2
J: TRBJ1-2
length: 13
D: NA

DNA: TGTGCCAGCAGTGAAGTACGGGCGGGAGGAAACTACGAGCAGTACTTC
CDR3: CASSEVRAGGNYEQYF
size: many
V: TRBV6-1
J: TRBJ2-7
length: 16
D: TRBD2

DNA: TGTGCCAGCAGCTTCTCCGGGGGGCGCGGTGACTACGAGCAGTACTTC
CDR3: CASSFSGGRGDYEQYF
size: many
V: TRBV7-9
J: TRBJ2-7
length: 16
D: NA

DNA: TGTGCCAGCAGCCAAGAACGGCTAGCCGGCAATGAGCAGTTCTTC
CDR3: CASSQERLAGNEQFF
size: few
V: TRBV3-1
J: TRBJ2-1
length: 15
D: NA

DNA: TGTGCCAGCAGTGAGCAGGGCCTTAGGACTGAAGCTTTCTTT
CDR3: CASSEQGLRTEAFF
size: many
V: TRBV6-1
J: TRBJ1-1
length: 14
D: NA

DNA: TGTGCCAGCTCACCACCAGCGGGAGGGTCCTACAATGAGCAGTTCTTC
CDR3: CASSPPAGGSYNEQFF
size: many
V: TRBV18
J: TRBJ2-1
length: 16
D: TRBD2

DNA: TGTGCCAGCAGTTACGGCGGGAAGGCTTACAATGAGCAGTTCTTC
CDR3: CASSYGGKAYNEQFF
size: many
V: TRBV6-2/TRBV6-3
J: TRBJ2-1
length: 15
D: NA

DNA: TGTGCCAGCAGCAGAACTAGCGGGAGGGCCAACGAGCAGTACTTC
CDR3: CASSRTSGRANEQYF
size: many
V: TRBV28
J: TRBJ2-7
length: 15
D: TRBD2

DNA: TGTTCCACGGGGGGTGGGACGGCCGCCTACAATGAGCAGTTCTTC
CDR3: CSTGGGTAAYNEQFF
size: NA
V: TRBV19
J: TRBJ2-1
length: 15
D: TRBD2

DNA: TGTGCCAGCAGCCAAGATATCGGGACATCAACCTACGAGCAGTACTTC
CDR3: CASSQDIGTSTYEQYF
size: few
V: TRBV3-1
J: TRBJ2-7
length: 16
D: NA

DNA: TGTGCCAGCAGCCAGGATACTAGCGGGAGGGCGGCAGATACGCAGTATTTT
CDR3: CASSQDTSGRAADTQYF
size: few
V: TRBV4-2
J: TRBJ2-3
length: 17
D: TRBD2

DNA: TGTGCCAGCAGCCGAGGGGTTTACACTGAAGCTTTCTTT
CDR3: CASSRGVYTEAFF
size: many
V: TRBV7-2
J: TRBJ1-1
length: 13
D: NA

DNA: TGTGCCAGCAGTTTCCACTCTGATAACACTGAAGCTTTCTTT
CDR3: CASSFHSDNTEAFF
size: many
V: TRBV28
J: TRBJ1-1
length: 14
D: NA

DNA: TGTGCCAGCAGAGGGGGCGGTCTTAGCACAGATACGCAGTATTTT
CDR3: CASRGGGLSTDTQYF
size: many
V: TRBV28
J: TRBJ2-3
length: 15
D: TRBD1

DNA: TGTGCCAGCAGCTCCCGGGACATCAAAAACATTCAGTACTTC
CDR3: CASSSRDIKNIQYF
size: few
V: TRBV13
J: TRBJ2-4
length: 14
D: NA